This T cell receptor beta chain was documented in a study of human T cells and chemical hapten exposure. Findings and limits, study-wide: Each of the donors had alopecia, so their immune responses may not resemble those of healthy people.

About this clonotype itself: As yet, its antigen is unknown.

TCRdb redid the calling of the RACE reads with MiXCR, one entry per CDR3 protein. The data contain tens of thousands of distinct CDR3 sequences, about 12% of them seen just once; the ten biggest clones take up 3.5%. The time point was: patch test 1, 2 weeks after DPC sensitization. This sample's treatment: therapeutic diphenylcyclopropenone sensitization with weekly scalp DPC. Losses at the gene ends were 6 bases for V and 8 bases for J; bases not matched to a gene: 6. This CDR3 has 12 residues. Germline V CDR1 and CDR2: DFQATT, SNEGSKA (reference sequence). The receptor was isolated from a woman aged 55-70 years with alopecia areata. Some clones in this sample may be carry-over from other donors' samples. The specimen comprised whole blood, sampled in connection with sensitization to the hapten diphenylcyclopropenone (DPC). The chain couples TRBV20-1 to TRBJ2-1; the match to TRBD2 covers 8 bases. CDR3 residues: CSAQRGRDEQFF. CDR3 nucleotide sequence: TGCAGTGCCCAGCGGGGGAGAGATGAGCAGTTCTTC.